The clone carrying this T cell receptor (beta chain) was recorded many times. Its antigen is still unknown. Absence of ophthalmopathy progression within 18 months defined stable Graves' hyperthyroidism. Patients showing uncontrolled infection, other autoimmune disease, pregnancy or lactation were ineligible. Diagnoses were made from clinical symptoms, serum measures (thyroxine and TRAb), thyroid ultrasound and orbital computed tomography. V gave up 0 bases and J gave up 3 bases, with 15 bases separating them. The CDR3 has 16 residues. CDR1 and CDR2 (germline): SGHVS, FQNEAQ. The CDR3 regions of TCR beta were amplified from RNA transcripts. The HTBI primer set served for first-round RT-PCR of the TCR CDR3. Using its own MiXCR run on the multiplex PCR reads, TCRdb lists one record per CDR3 protein. The table records a few hundred thousand distinct CDR3 sequences, 35% to 55% of them present only once. This sample stems from a study of T cells in Graves' hyperthyroidism and ophthalmopathy. Study findings and constraints: Among clonotypes expanded in thyroid above 0.001, most were also found in blood.

The V gene is TRBV7-8, the J gene TRBJ2-7; D is undetermined. The receptor was isolated from a woman under 30 with Graves' hyperthyroidism. Sequences were obtained from peripheral blood or thyroid tissue (not recorded which). In DNA, the CDR3 is TGTGCCAGCAGCTTAGCCCCGTCGGACGTCTACTACGAGCAGTACTTC. Its translation: CASSLAPSDVYYEQYF.